The 12 T cell receptor beta chains given below trace back to one sample, sequenced in a study of blood T cell repertoires in COVID-19 (dated by TCRdb to 2019 to 2021). Libraries were constructed by the immunoSEQ multiplex PCR assay. TCRdb retrieved this table from immuneACCESS and kept in-frame rearrangements only. Not all clones are present; in checked studies, unresolved V genes account for under half, and no reason is known for the remainder. The sample table lists about 52,000 clones, 70% to 85% of them with a count of one. Clones ranked in the top ten supply around a tenth of the sample. Sequencing was performed on peripheral blood. The receptors were gathered from an older man with COVID-19, enrolled during active disease.

V is TRBV19 and J is TRBJ2-2; D is unresolved. Germline CDR1 reads LNHDA; CDR2 reads SQIVND (reference sequence). The CDR3 is 15 residues long. With 8 bases removed from V and 5 bases from J, the gap between germline ends came to 18 bases. The CDR3 is CASQKAPVRTGELFF. The CDR3 DNA is TGTGCCAGTCAGAAAGCCCCCGTGAGGACCGGGGAGCTGTTTTTT.

This clone was counted once. This chain uses TRBV19 with TRBJ1-1; the match to TRBD1 covers 12 bases. Looked up from germline, CDR1 is LNHDA and CDR2 is SQIVND (reference sequence). Trimming took 5 bases from V and 1 from J; bases not matched to a gene: 2. The CDR3 is 15 residues long. The CDR3 here is CASSPGQGANTEAFF. The CDR3 DNA is TGTGCCAGTAGTCCGGGACAGGGGGCGAACACTGAAGCTTTCTTT.

The chain uses TRBV5-5 and TRBJ2-1; D uncertain. There are 11 residues in the CDR3. The germline V gene encodes CDR1 SGHKS and CDR2 YYEKEE (reference sequence). V lost 4 bases, J lost 4 bases, and 3 bases lay in between. The CDR3 nucleotides read TGTGCCAGCAGCCCGTACAATGAGCAGTTCTTC. The encoded protein is CASSPYNEQFF.

The chain uses TRBV24-1 and TRBJ2-7; the D is unclear. The CDR3 runs to 15 residues. V was shortened by 3 bases and J by 2 bases, with 13 bases between the two germline ends. Germline lookup yields CDR1 KGHDR and CDR2 SFDVKD. The CDR3 is CATSDASSSPYEQYF. CDR3 nucleotide sequence: TGTGCCACCAGTGATGCGTCGAGTTCCCCCTACGAGCAGTACTTC.

The V gene is TRBV5-1, the J gene TRBJ2-1; maybe TRBD1 (5 bases). Germline-derived CDR1 and CDR2 are SGHRS and YFSETQ. With 2 bases removed from V and 1 base from J, the gap between germline ends came to 16 bases. This CDR3 region has 17 residues. CDR3 DNA sequence: TGCGCCAGCAGCTTCAGGCAGGGTAGAGAATCCTACAATGAGCAGTTCTTC. It specifies CASSFRQGRESYNEQFF.

This rearrangement joins TRBV11-2 to TRBJ2-1; 11 bases agree with TRBD2. The CDR3 has 15 residues. CDR1 is SGHAT and CDR2 is FQNNGV in the germline V gene. The ends lost 5 bases at V and 4 bases at J; junction bases unmatched: 4. CDR3 region: CASSHGTSGYNEQFF. The DNA of the CDR3 is TGTGCCAGCAGCCACGGGACTAGCGGATACAATGAGCAGTTCTTC.

The V gene is TRBV7-9, the J gene TRBJ1-2; no firm D call. The V and J ends lost 2 bases and 3 bases respectively, with 10 bases between them. The CDR3 extends over 14 amino acids. Germline V gene lookup returns CDR1 SEHNR and CDR2 FQNEAQ (reference sequence). CDR3 loop: CASSLIGGYYGYTF. The CDR3 nucleotides read TGTGCCAGCAGCTTAATCGGAGGGTACTATGGCTACACCTTC.

The V gene is TRBV4-1, the J gene TRBJ2-1; TRBD2 agrees at 12 bases. V gave up 0 bases and J gave up 4 bases; unmatched junction bases: 13. There are 20 residues in the CDR3. The germline gives CDR1 MGHRA, CDR2 YSYEKL. The CDR3 region has the DNA TGCGCCAGCAGCCAAGAACCTAGCGGGGGGGCGGGACTAATATACAATGAGCAGTTCTTC. Amino acids: CASSQEPSGGAGLIYNEQFF.

This clone was seen many times. The chain links TRBV2 to TRBJ2-1, with 8 bases aligning to TRBD1. Losses at the gene ends were 6 bases for V and 10 bases for J; bases not matched to a gene: 5. Germline V gives CDR1 SNHLY, CDR2 FYNNEI. The CDR3 sequence is 12 residues long. The DNA for the CDR3 is TGTGCCAGCAGGGGGACAGGCACCGAGCAGTTCTTC. Translation gives CASRGTGTEQFF.

In its sample, this clone was seen a few times. The chain couples TRBV2 to TRBJ1-1, with no clear D. This CDR3 has 13 amino acids. Between the trimmed V and J ends, which lost 3 bases and 5 bases, there was a span of 10 bases. Germline CDR1 SNHLY, CDR2 FYNNEI. The CDR3 loop reads CASSERELTEAFF. In DNA, the CDR3 is TGTGCCAGCAGTGAGAGGGAGTTAACTGAAGCTTTCTTT.

CDR3 region: CASSHPSTEAGAEAFF. CDR3 sequence (DNA): TGTGCCAGCAGCCATCCCTCGACGGAGGCTGGCGCTGAAGCTTTCTTT. The chain employs TRBV5-6 and TRBJ1-1; no clear D gene. Per germline, CDR1 SGHDT and CDR2 YYEEEE. The CDR3 is 16 residues long. V was cut by 4 bases and J by 6 bases, with 22 bases left in between.

This clone was picked up one time. V is TRBV13 and J is TRBJ2-5; D not resolved. Per germline, CDR1 PRHDT and CDR2 FYEKMQ (reference sequence). The V end was cut by 5 bases, the J end by 2 bases, with 3 bases between. The CDR3 has 11 amino acids. The DNA for the CDR3 is TGTGCCAGCAGCACACAAGAGACCCAGTACTTC. Translating it yields CASSTQETQYF.